The T cell receptor (beta chain) described here comes from a study of tumor-infiltrating lymphocytes in primary liver carcinoma. For the study at large: Patients were men and women aged 30 to 69 years.

As for this clonotype: Its cognate antigen is unknown. The junction departs from the called germline gene at one end, perhaps through a read error.

Germline DNA was also extracted, while the blood RNA originated from unsorted whole blood. The patients carried chronic HBV infection and had received no treatment. General observations from the study: Paired tumor-adjacent and tumor-blood samples overlapped less than tumor region pairs did. The study found a significantly higher top-250-clone fraction in tumors than in blood (p = 0.039).

With 400 to 550 ng total RNA as template and a constant-region primer, TCR beta cDNA was made. Three nested multiplex PCR rounds, a slightly modified ARM-PCR, produced the libraries for TCR beta. TCRdb independently ran MiXCR on the multiplex PCR reads; one entry per CDR3 protein. The sample includes about 200,000 distinct CDR3 sequences, approximately 64% of them seen just once. The TCR sequence derives from a woman between 55 and 75 years old with primary liver carcinoma and hepatitis B virus infection. What was sequenced was peripheral blood.

CDR3 nucleotides: TGTGCCAGCACCCCCCAGCCTATTGACACCGGGGGGCTGTTTTTT. Its translation is CASTPQPIDTGGLFF. The chain carries TRBV12-3 or TRBV12-4 and TRBJ2-2; possibly TRBD2 for D (6 bases). This CDR3 has 15 residues.